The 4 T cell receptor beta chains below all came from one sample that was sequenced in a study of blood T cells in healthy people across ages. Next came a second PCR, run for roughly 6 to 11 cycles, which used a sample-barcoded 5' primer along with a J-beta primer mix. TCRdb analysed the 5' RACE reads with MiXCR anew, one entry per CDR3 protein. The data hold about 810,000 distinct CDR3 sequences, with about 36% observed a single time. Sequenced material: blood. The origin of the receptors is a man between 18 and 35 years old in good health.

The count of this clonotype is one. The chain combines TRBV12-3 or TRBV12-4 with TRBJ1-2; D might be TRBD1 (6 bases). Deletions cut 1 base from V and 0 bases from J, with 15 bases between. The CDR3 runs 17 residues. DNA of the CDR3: TGTGCCAGCAGTTTAGGGGGGCGGATTATTCCTAACTATGGCTACACCTTC. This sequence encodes CASSLGGRIIPNYGYTF.

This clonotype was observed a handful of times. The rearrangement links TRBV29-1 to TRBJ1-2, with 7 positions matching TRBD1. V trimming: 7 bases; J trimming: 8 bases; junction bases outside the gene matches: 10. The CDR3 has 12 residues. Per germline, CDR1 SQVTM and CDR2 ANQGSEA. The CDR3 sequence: CSAEDRPGGYTF. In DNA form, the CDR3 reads TGCAGCGCCGAGGACAGGCCGGGAGGCTACACCTTC.

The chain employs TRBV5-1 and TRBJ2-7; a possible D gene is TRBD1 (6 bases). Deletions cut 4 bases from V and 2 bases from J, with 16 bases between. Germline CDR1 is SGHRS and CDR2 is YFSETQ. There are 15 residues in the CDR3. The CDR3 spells CASSLETGTPYEQYF. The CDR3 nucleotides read TGCGCCAGCAGCCTAGAGACTGGGACACCCTACGAGCAGTACTTC.

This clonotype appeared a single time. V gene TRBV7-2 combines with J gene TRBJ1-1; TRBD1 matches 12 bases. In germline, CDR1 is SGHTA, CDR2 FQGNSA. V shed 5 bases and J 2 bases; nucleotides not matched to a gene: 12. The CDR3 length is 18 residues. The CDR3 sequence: CASSLFGTGGFLNTEAFF. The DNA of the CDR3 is TGTGCCAGCAGCCTATTCGGGACAGGGGGCTTTTTAAACACTGAAGCTTTCTTT.